The subject of this entry is one T cell receptor (beta chain). The sample originates from a study of shared T cell receptors in the human thymus. Measured with immunoSEQ multiplex PCR; TCRdb has only the in-frame clones, and not every one. The table lists 600,000 to 900,000 clones, approximately 85% of them singletons. The same sample was also studied in work on human thymus T cells. This second study says: The thymus tissue came from resections taken during corrective heart surgery. Thymic and blood repertoires seemed to favor certain V and J genes.

Source material: thymocytes. This clonotype was obtained from a girl under two years old with a congenital heart defect.

The CDR3 nucleotides read TGTGCCAGCAGCTTCAGGGGGTCCACCTCTAGCTCCTACAATGAGCAGTTCTTC. It specifies CASSFRGSTSSSYNEQFF. The V gene is TRBV7-8, the J gene TRBJ2-1; 7 bases align to TRBD1. The CDR3 covers 18 residues. Trimming took 3 bases from V and 0 from J; bases not matched to a gene: 11. Germline V gene lookup returns CDR1 SGHVS and CDR2 FQNEAQ.